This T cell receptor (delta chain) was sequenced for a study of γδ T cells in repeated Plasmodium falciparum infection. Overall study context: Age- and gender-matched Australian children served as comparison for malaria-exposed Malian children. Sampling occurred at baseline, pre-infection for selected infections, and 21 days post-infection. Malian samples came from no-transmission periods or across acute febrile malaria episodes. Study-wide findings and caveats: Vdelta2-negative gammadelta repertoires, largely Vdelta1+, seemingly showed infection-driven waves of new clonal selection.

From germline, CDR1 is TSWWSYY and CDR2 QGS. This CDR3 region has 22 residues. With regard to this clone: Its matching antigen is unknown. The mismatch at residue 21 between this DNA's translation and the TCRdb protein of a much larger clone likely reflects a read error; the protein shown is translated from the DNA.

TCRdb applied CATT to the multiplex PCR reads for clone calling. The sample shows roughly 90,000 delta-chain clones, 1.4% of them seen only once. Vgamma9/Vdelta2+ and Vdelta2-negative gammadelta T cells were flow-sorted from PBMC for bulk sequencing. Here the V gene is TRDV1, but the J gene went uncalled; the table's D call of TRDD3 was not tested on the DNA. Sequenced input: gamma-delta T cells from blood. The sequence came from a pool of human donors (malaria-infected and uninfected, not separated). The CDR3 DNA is TGTGCTCTTGGGGATTCTTCCTTCCTCGGAAGAGTGTGGGGGATACGCACCGATAAACTCACCTTT. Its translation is CALGDSSFLGRVWGIRTDKLTF.